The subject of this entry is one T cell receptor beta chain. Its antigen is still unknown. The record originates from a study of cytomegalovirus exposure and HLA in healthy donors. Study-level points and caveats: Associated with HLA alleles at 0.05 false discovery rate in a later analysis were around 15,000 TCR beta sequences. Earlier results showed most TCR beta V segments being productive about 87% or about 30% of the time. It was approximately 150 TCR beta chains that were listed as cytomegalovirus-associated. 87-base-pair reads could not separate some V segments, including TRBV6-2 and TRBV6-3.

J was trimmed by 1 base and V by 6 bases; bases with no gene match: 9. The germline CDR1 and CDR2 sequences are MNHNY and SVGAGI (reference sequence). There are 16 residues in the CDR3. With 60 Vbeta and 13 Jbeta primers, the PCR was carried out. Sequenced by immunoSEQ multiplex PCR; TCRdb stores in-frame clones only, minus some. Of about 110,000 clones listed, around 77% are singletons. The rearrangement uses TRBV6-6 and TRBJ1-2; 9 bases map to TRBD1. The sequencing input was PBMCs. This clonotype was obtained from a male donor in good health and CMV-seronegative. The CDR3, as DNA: TGTGCCAGCAGATCTACCGGGACAGGGATTAACTATGGCTACACCTTC. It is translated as CASRSTGTGINYGYTF.